The 7 T cell receptor beta chains presented below share a single source sample, sequenced in a study of somatic mutations in cytotoxic T cells in rheumatoid arthritis. The assay was immunoSEQ multiplex PCR, and TCRdb's table has in-frame clones only and misses some. This table holds roughly 13,000 clones, about 83% found once. Sequencing was carried out using CD8+ T cells sorted from blood. The receptor source for this set is an adult with rheumatoid arthritis.

The chain is built from TRBV7-9 and TRBJ2-1; D might be TRBD2 (6 bases). The CDR3 is made up of 15 amino acids. With 2 bases removed from V and 4 bases from J, the gap between germline ends came to 12 bases. Germline V gene lookup returns CDR1 SEHNR and CDR2 FQNEAQ (reference sequence). The CDR3 DNA sequence: TGTGCCAGCAGCTTAAGCGGGTCTAAATACAATGAGCAGTTCTTC. Its translation: CASSLSGSKYNEQFF.

This clone is medium-sized within its sample. The chain carries TRBV19 and TRBJ1-5; D not resolved. This CDR3 has 17 residues. Germline V CDR1 and CDR2: LNHDA, SQIVND (reference sequence). Trimming left V 3 bases short and J 0 bases short, with 15 bases between. CDR3 region: CASSIPPTEYSNQPQHF. CDR3 DNA sequence: TGTGCCAGTAGTATCCCTCCGACCGAGTATAGCAATCAGCCCCAGCATTTT.

This clone was recorded once. The V and J genes are TRBV5-1 and TRBJ2-7, with TRBD2 identical over 7 bases. J gave up 4 bases and V 0 bases, and 10 bases lay outside the gene matches. This CDR3 contains 16 residues. The germline V gene encodes CDR1 SGHRS and CDR2 YFSETQ. In DNA form, the CDR3 reads TGCGCCAGCAGCTTGGGTTTTAGCGGGTCCAGATACGAGCAGTACTTC. Translation gives CASSLGFSGSRYEQYF.

The genes are TRBV7-9 and TRBJ2-3; D not resolved. V gave up 4 bases and J gave up 0 bases, with 8 bases separating them. CDR3 length: 14 amino acids. Per the germline V gene, CDR1 is SEHNR and CDR2 is FQNEAQ (reference sequence). CDR3 residues: CASSYVDSTDTQYF. For the CDR3, the DNA is TGTGCCAGCAGCTATGTGGACAGCACAGATACGCAGTATTTT.

This clone occurred a few times. The chain recombines TRBV2 with TRBJ2-7; D unclear. The CDR3 runs to 11 residues. The V gene's germline CDR1 is SNHLY and CDR2 FYNNEI. The V end lost 2 bases, the J end lost 7 bases, and 6 bases lay between the germline ends. CDR3 bases: TGTGCCAGCAGTGAATCGTGGGAGCAGTACTTC. Residues: CASSESWEQYF.

The rearrangement uses TRBV7-9 and TRBJ2-1; D gene uncertain. The CDR3 has 13 residues. The ends were cut back, 3 bases at V and 8 bases at J, with 11 bases in the middle. Per the germline V gene, CDR1 is SEHNR and CDR2 is FQNEAQ (reference sequence). The chain's CDR3 is CASSFPLEDEQFF. The CDR3 region has the DNA TGTGCCAGCAGCTTCCCCCTCGAGGATGAGCAGTTCTTC.

The chain recombines TRBV7-9 with TRBJ2-1, with TRBD2 matching over 12 bases. CDR3 length: 17 residues. Germline trimming cut 3 bases from V and 1 base from J; bases unmatched to any gene: 4. From germline, CDR1 is SEHNR and CDR2 FQNEAQ (reference sequence). CDR3 DNA sequence: TGTGCCAGCAGCTTTGGACTAGCGGGACTATCCTACAATGAGCAGTTCTTC. Its translation is CASSFGLAGLSYNEQFF.